This T cell receptor (beta chain) was identified in a study of cytomegalovirus exposure and HLA in healthy donors. Looked up from germline, CDR1 is MNHEY and CDR2 is SMNVEV (reference sequence). This CDR3 is 14 amino acids long. Trimming took off 8 bases at V and 5 bases at J, with 18 bases between the two ends. Worth noting for this clone: The antigen is undetermined.

Clones were sequenced by immunoSEQ multiplex PCR, and TCRdb holds only the in-frame ones, with some missing. The profile shows 350,000 or so clones, roughly 88% of them singletons. The study drew the donors from its approximately 120-subject validation cohort, separate from the approximately 700-subject first cohort. Regarding the study as a whole: Clusters of TCRs from the first cohort tended to co-occur in the roughly 120 validation repertoires (as a later analysis found).

Sequenced sample: PBMCs. This chain links TRBV27 with TRBJ2-5; the D gene is possibly TRBD1 (6 bases). This receptor was identified in a woman under 30 in good health and CMV-seronegative. The CDR3 nucleotides are TGTGCCAGCGGACCGGGACAACTTTTTGAGACCCAGTACTTC. This codes for CASGPGQLFETQYF.